What follows are 6 T cell receptor beta chains derived from one specimen sequenced in a study of identical twins. Using its own MiXCR run on the 5' RACE reads, TCRdb lists one record per CDR3 protein. The sample yields approximately 620,000 distinct CDR3 sequences, around 8.6% seen once. These data are also associated with another study on yellow fever vaccine responses in identical twins.

Sequencing was carried out using PBMCs. The receptor source for this set is a woman between 18 and 29 years old in good health.

The sample holds many counts of this clonotype. The V gene is TRBV3-1, the J gene TRBJ2-1, with 13 bases fitting TRBD2. This CDR3 contains 17 residues. Trimming removed 4 bases from V and 10 bases from J; junction bases left unmatched: 13. Germline V gives CDR1 LGHDT, CDR2 YNNKEL (reference sequence). The CDR3 loop reads CASSLDRGLAGFIEQFF. The CDR3 coding sequence is TGTGCCAGCAGCCTTGACCGGGGACTAGCGGGGTTTATCGAGCAGTTCTTC.

The chain employs TRBV4-1 and TRBJ1-1; weak D call: TRBD1 (6 bases). The CDR3 spans 18 residues. Trimming removed 1 base from V and 2 bases from J, with 20 bases in between. Germline values: CDR1 MGHRA, CDR2 YSYEKL. The CDR3 sequence: CASSQGGQGMMPNTEAFF. DNA of the CDR3: TGCGCCAGCAGCCAAGGAGGGCAGGGGATGATGCCAAACACTGAAGCTTTCTTT.

CDR3 nucleotides: TGCAGTGCGCCGGTAGGGGTAGGGCAAAACATTCAGTACTTC. Its translation: CSAPVGVGQNIQYF. The chain couples TRBV20-1 to TRBJ2-4, with D possibly TRBD1 on 5 matching bases. Germline lookup yields CDR1 DFQATT and CDR2 SNEGSKA (reference sequence). The CDR3 contains 14 residues. With 6 bases removed from V and 5 bases from J, the gap between germline ends came to 17 bases.

This clonotype was recorded a few times. The chain links TRBV6-5 to TRBJ2-7; TRBD2 might be the D (6 bases). The germline V and J ends were trimmed by 2 bases and 5 bases, with 13 bases remaining between them. CDR3 length: 14 residues. The germline CDR1 and CDR2 sequences are MNHEY and SVGAGI. The CDR3 reads CASSYGGIVDEQYF. The CDR3 bases are TGTGCCAGCAGTTACGGGGGGATCGTAGACGAGCAGTACTTC.

This clonotype has a handful of counts. The V gene is TRBV7-9, the J gene TRBJ1-2; 8 nucleotides align to TRBD1. The junction had 6 bases not matched to a gene; V was cut back by 2 bases and J by 1 base. The germline gives CDR1 SEHNR, CDR2 FQNEAQ (reference sequence). The CDR3 extends over 16 amino acids. DNA of the CDR3: TGTGCCAGCAGCTTATCGGCAGGGGGCTTTAACTATGGCTACACCTTC. As protein: CASSLSAGGFNYGYTF.

The table lists this clonotype with a few counts. This chain links TRBV5-1 with TRBJ2-5; TRBD1 agrees at 8 bases. Germline V gene sequence: CDR1 SGHRS, CDR2 YFSETQ. The J segment lost 1 base and the V segment lost 4 bases, leaving 12 bases of the junction unmatched. The CDR3 totals 17 residues. The CDR3 is CASSPGVGQGPQETQYF. CDR3 DNA sequence: TGCGCCAGCAGCCCGGGAGTAGGACAGGGTCCCCAAGAGACCCAGTACTTC.